The rows below give T cell receptor beta chains drawn from one sample of a study of blood T cell repertoires in COVID-19. The assay was immunoSEQ multiplex PCR, and TCRdb's table has in-frame clones only and misses some. The sample has 150,000 to 200,000 clones, 85% to 90% seen once. The sequenced sample consisted of peripheral blood. All receptors derive from a young man with acute or convalescent COVID-19. Each CDR3 is given with its conserved first and last residue. Each record gives: J gene, D gene, clone size, V gene, CDR3 protein, CDR3 DNA. The D gene is left open where the match is weak. A row's size may be missing; if present it is once, few, many or a size class.

>TRBJ2-5|NA|NA|TRBV10-2
CASSVLGARETQYF
TGCGCCAGCAGTGTTCTGGGGGCGAGGGAGACCCAGTACTTC
>TRBJ1-2|NA|NA|TRBV7-3
CASSSSTLSNYGYTF
TGTGCCAGCAGCTCAAGCACCCTTTCGAACTATGGCTACACCTTC
>TRBJ1-1|NA|NA|TRBV7-9
CASSLDYWEAFF
TGTGCCAGCAGCCTAGACTACTGGGAGGCTTTCTTT
>TRBJ2-3|NA|NA|TRBV9
CASSVGGGPTDTQYF
TGTGCCAGCAGCGTTGGGGGCGGACCCACAGATACGCAGTATTTT
>TRBJ1-5|TRBD1|NA|TRBV2
CASRATGVQPQHF
TGTGCCAGCAGAGCAACAGGGGTTCAGCCCCAGCATTTT
>TRBJ1-2|NA|NA|TRBV5-1
CASSSDRRGYTF
TGCGCCAGCAGCTCGGACAGACGGGGCTACACCTTC
>TRBJ2-3|TRBD2|NA|TRBV24-1
CATSLSGLRTDTQYF
TGTGCCACCTCCCTTAGCGGGCTCCGCACAGATACGCAGTATTTT
>TRBJ1-3|TRBD1|NA|TRBV25-1
CASSEYHRDRGSGNTIYF
TGTGCCAGCAGTGAATACCACCGGGACAGGGGCTCTGGAAACACCATATATTTT
>TRBJ1-3|NA|NA|TRBV18
CASSQGNSGNTIYF
TGTGCCAGCTCGCAGGGGAACTCTGGAAACACCATATATTTT
>TRBJ1-1|NA|NA|TRBV9
CASSEQKNTEAFF
TGTGCCAGCAGCGAACAGAAGAACACTGAAGCTTTCTTT
>TRBJ2-5|TRBD2|NA|TRBV7-2
CASSLAQRGVVTQYF
TGTGCCAGCAGCTTAGCCCAGCGGGGGGTGGTGACCCAGTACTTC
>TRBJ2-6|TRBD1|NA|TRBV2
CASSLTRTGQSGANVLTF
TGTGCCAGCAGCCTAACGAGGACAGGGCAGTCTGGGGCCAACGTCCTGACTTTC
>TRBJ2-2|TRBD2|NA|TRBV7-2
CASSLRAGGANTGELFF
TGTGCCAGCAGCTTGAGAGCGGGGGGCGCGAACACCGGGGAGCTGTTTTTT
>TRBJ1-3|NA|NA|TRBV19
CASSIGGTGNTIYF
TGTGCCAGTAGTATTGGAGGGACTGGAAACACCATATATTTT
>TRBJ2-5|TRBD2|NA|TRBV9
CARSAGGVKRSETQYF
TGTGCCCGCAGCGCGGGGGGGGTAAAGAGGTCAGAGACCCAGTACTTC
>TRBJ1-1|NA|NA|TRBV25-1
CASSDLRVSEAFF
TGTGCCAGCAGTGACCTCAGGGTTTCTGAAGCTTTCTTT
>TRBJ2-5|NA|NA|TRBV29-1
CSVAGETQYF
TGCAGCGTTGCCGGAGAGACCCAGTACTTC
>TRBJ2-1|TRBD2|NA|TRBV5-5
CASSRLAGGNNEQFF
TGTGCCAGCAGCCGACTAGCGGGGGGGAACAATGAGCAGTTCTTC
>TRBJ2-5|NA|NA|TRBV7-2
CASSLGSGGRPMETQYF
TGTGCCAGCAGCTTAGGGAGTGGTGGGAGACCAATGGAGACCCAGTACTTC
>TRBJ1-2|NA|NA|TRBV19
CASSIDLRGYTF
TGTGCCAGTAGTATAGATCTTCGTGGCTACACCTTC
>TRBJ2-5|TRBD2|NA|TRBV28
CASSRGGGKETQYF
TGTGCCAGCAGCCGGGGGGGTGGAAAAGAGACCCAGTACTTC
>TRBJ1-6|TRBD1|NA|TRBV6-6
CASSPIPSDRGQRPLHF
TGTGCCAGCAGTCCGATCCCCTCGGACAGGGGGCAGAGGCCCCTCCACTTT
>TRBJ1-1|TRBD1|once|TRBV11-3
CASSPQGAAFF
TGTGCCAGCAGCCCACAGGGGGCGGCTTTCTTT
>TRBJ1-2|TRBD1|NA|TRBV6-5
CASSYRQGVYGYTF
TGTGCCAGCAGTTACAGGCAGGGGGTCTATGGCTACACCTTC
>TRBJ1-6|TRBD1|NA|TRBV5-1
CASSTRQGDFAPLHF
TGCGCCAGCAGCACTAGACAGGGGGATTTTGCACCCCTCCACTTT
>TRBJ1-2|NA|once|TRBV30
CAWRITGPGAYGYTF
TGTGCCTGGAGAATTACAGGGCCCGGGGCCTATGGCTACACCTTC
>TRBJ2-3|TRBD1|once|TRBV5-1
CASSLQGAGTDTQYF
TGCGCCAGCAGCTTACAGGGGGCGGGCACAGATACGCAGTATTTT
>TRBJ2-1|TRBD2|NA|TRBV5-1
CASSSGLVGNNEQFF
TGCGCCAGCAGCTCCGGACTAGTGGGGAACAATGAGCAGTTCTTC
>TRBJ2-5|NA|NA|TRBV30
CAWETGSGETQYF
TGTGCCTGGGAAACAGGATCTGGGGAGACCCAGTACTTC
>TRBJ1-2|TRBD1|NA|TRBV18
CASSPPRQGPPNYGYTF
TGTGCCAGCTCACCACCGCGACAGGGGCCTCCTAACTATGGCTACACCTTC
>TRBJ2-3|NA|NA|TRBV19
CASSLTPGTTDTQYF
TGTGCCAGTAGCCTAACCCCAGGAACCACAGATACGCAGTATTTT
>TRBJ2-5|NA|once|TRBV7-6
CASSLSLSGVSLRTQYF
TGTGCCAGCAGCTTAAGCCTTAGCGGAGTATCCCTGCGGACCCAGTACTTC
>TRBJ1-3|NA|few|TRBV12-5
CASGLVRGSSGNTIYF
TGTGCTAGTGGTTTGGTACGAGGGTCCTCTGGAAACACCATATATTTT
>TRBJ1-2|NA|NA|TRBV20-1
CSVLSRDGYTF
TGCAGCGTTCTTAGCCGGGATGGCTACACCTTC
>TRBJ1-6|TRBD1|NA|TRBV14
CASSTRQGPYSPLHF
TGTGCCAGCAGCACCCGACAGGGACCTTATTCACCCCTCCACTTT
>TRBJ2-5|NA|once|TRBV12-3/TRBV12-4
CASSEGGRETQYF
TGTGCCAGCAGTGAGGGGGGGAGAGAGACCCAGTACTTC
>TRBJ1-5|NA|NA|TRBV6-7
CASRSGGDQPQHF
TGTGCCAGCAGATCCGGCGGGGATCAGCCCCAGCATTTT